The 25 T cell receptor beta chains reported below all come from one sample, sequenced in a study of cytomegalovirus exposure and HLA in healthy donors. A multiplex PCR was run with 60 Vbeta primers and 13 Jbeta primers. Measured with immunoSEQ multiplex PCR; TCRdb has only the in-frame clones, and not every one. The repertoire has some 110,000 clones, 65% to 85% of them found once; the top ten carry roughly a sixth. The sequenced sample was PBMCs. These receptors originate from a man aged 50 to 59 in good health and CMV-seropositive.

The gene calls are TRBV4-1 and TRBJ2-1; TRBD2 aligns across 9 bases. J gave up 7 bases and V 2 bases, and 12 bases lay outside the gene matches. CDR1 and CDR2 from the germline V gene are MGHRA and YSYEKL. The CDR3 totals 17 residues. Here the CDR3 DNA reads TGCGCCAGCAGCCAACGAGCCTTGCGGGGGGGCCAGAATGAGCAGTTCTTC. As protein: CASSQRALRGGQNEQFF.

The chain employs TRBV27 and TRBJ1-1; the match to TRBD1 covers 7 bases. Germline loops: CDR1 MNHEY, CDR2 SMNVEV (reference sequence). The junction had 5 bases not matched to a gene; V was cut back by 10 bases and J by 0 bases. CDR3 length: 13 residues. CDR3 loop: CATRDSMNTEAFF. The DNA of the CDR3 is TGTGCCACCCGGGACAGCATGAACACTGAAGCTTTCTTT.

The rearrangement links TRBV5-1 to TRBJ2-3; D not resolved. Trimming removed 2 bases at V and 1 base at J, with 11 bases between. This CDR3 has 15 residues. Germline V gives CDR1 SGHRS, CDR2 YFSETQ. The CDR3 region has the DNA TGCGCCAGCAGCTTAAGCGACTCGGGCACAGATACGCAGTATTTT. This codes for CASSLSDSGTDTQYF.

J is TRBJ2-5 and V is TRBV21-1; the table names TRBD2, a call not compared with the DNA. TRBV21-1 is marked as a pseudogene. CDR3 size: 17 residues. The CDR3 reads CASSAKRSGRGGKTQYF. In nucleotides, the CDR3 is TGTGCCAGCAGCGCCAAGCGTAGCGGGAGGGGAGGGAAGACCCAGTACTTC.

The chain joins TRBV7-9 to TRBJ1-1, with a possible D match to TRBD1 (5 bases). Germline V CDR1 and CDR2: SEHNR, FQNEAQ (reference sequence). V lost 5 bases and J 5 bases, leaving 12 bases between the germline ends. The CDR3 consists of 13 residues. This CDR3 is CASSLDSLTEAFF. CDR3 sequence (DNA): TGTGCCAGCAGCCTAGACAGCTTAACTGAAGCTTTCTTT.

This clone is a singleton in its sample. The chain recombines TRBV7-2 with TRBJ2-3, with a weak D call TRBD2 (6 bases). The CDR3 contains 16 residues. V lost 1 base to trimming and J lost 0 bases, with 11 bases between them. The germline V gene encodes CDR1 SGHTA and CDR2 FQGNSA. In DNA, the CDR3 is TGTGCCAGCAGCTTAGGGCTAGCGTCTAGCACAGATACGCAGTATTTT. Residues: CASSLGLASSTDTQYF.

This clone turned up a few times. The chain combines TRBV7-2 with TRBJ2-1; TRBD2 matches at 8 bases. Germline V gene lookup returns CDR1 SGHTA and CDR2 FQGNSA. CDR3 length: 19 residues. V lost 5 bases, J lost 5 bases, and 20 bases stayed unmatched. This CDR3 is CASSRVGWLYGGAHNEQFF. The CDR3, as DNA: TGTGCCAGCAGCCGTGTGGGTTGGCTATACGGGGGGGCCCACAATGAGCAGTTCTTC.

V is TRBV2 and J is TRBJ2-6, with D possibly TRBD1 on 5 matching bases. Deletions cut 4 bases from V and 2 bases from J, with 9 bases between. Germline assignment: CDR1 SNHLY and CDR2 FYNNEI. The CDR3 contains 15 residues. The CDR3 protein is CASSVEGAGANVLTF. In nucleotides, the CDR3 is TGTGCCAGCAGTGTGGAAGGGGCTGGGGCCAACGTCCTGACTTTC.

With respect to this clone: A junction boundary mismatches the germline segment, possibly from a read error. The chain joins TRBV9 to TRBJ1-1; no firm D call. The CDR3 contains 14 residues. Germline-derived CDR1 and CDR2 are SGDLS and YYNGEE. CDR3 coding DNA: TGTGCCAGCAGCCTGCAGGAGCGGAACGCTGAAGCTTTCTTT. Encoded protein: CASSLQERNAEAFF. The whole variable domain, remainder taken from reference TRBV9 and TRBJ1-1, is DSGVTQTPKHLITATGQRVTLRCSPRSGDLSVYWYQQSLDQGLQFLIQYYNGEERAKGNILERFSAQQFPDLHSELNLSSLELGDSALYFCASSLQERNAEAFFGQGTRLTVV.

The chain is built from TRBV2 and TRBJ1-1; D gene uncertain. V was clipped by 2 bases and J by 0 bases, with 4 bases between them. The CDR3 is 13 residues long. Germline CDR1 SNHLY, CDR2 FYNNEI. The CDR3 loop reads CASSEQVNTEAFF. CDR3 sequence (DNA): TGTGCCAGCAGTGAACAGGTGAACACTGAAGCTTTCTTT.

The chain employs TRBV11-2 and TRBJ1-1; D is unresolved. Per the germline V gene, CDR1 is SGHAT and CDR2 is FQNNGV. This CDR3 is built from 13 residues. V shed 5 bases and J shed 1 base, with 8 bases lying between them. DNA for the CDR3: TGTGCCAGCAGCGCGCATACGAACACTGAAGCTTTCTTT. Its protein product is CASSAHTNTEAFF.

V is TRBV27 and J is TRBJ1-5; D call uncertain. The ends were cut back, 3 bases at V and 4 bases at J, with 10 bases in the middle. Germline V gives CDR1 MNHEY, CDR2 SMNVEV (reference sequence). The CDR3 covers 14 residues. DNA of the CDR3: TGTGCCAGCAGTTTCGGTGGGCAAAATCAGCCCCAGCATTTT. It specifies CASSFGGQNQPQHF.

The J gene is TRBJ1-5, the V gene TRBV6-6, with unresolved D. V was cut by 5 bases and J by 0 bases, with 8 bases left in between. Germline V gene data show CDR1 as MNHNY and CDR2 as SVGAGI (reference sequence). The CDR3 sequence is 14 residues long. The CDR3 region has the DNA TGTGCCAGCAGTCGAGGGTCTAGCAATCAGCCCCAGCATTTT. It codes for CASSRGSSNQPQHF.

The chain is built from TRBV7-9 and TRBJ2-5; D perhaps matches TRBD1 (5 bases). The CDR3 consists of 12 residues. CDR1 and CDR2 (germline): SEHNR, FQNEAQ (reference sequence). Trimming took off 11 bases at V and 3 bases at J, with 13 bases between the two ends. The CDR3 region is CAGRQIEETQYF. The CDR3 DNA reads as TGTGCCGGCCGACAGATAGAAGAGACCCAGTACTTC. Using reference TRBV7-9 and TRBJ2-5 for the parts outside the CDR3, the full variable domain is DTGVSQNPRHKITKRGQNVTFRCDPISEHNRLYWYRQTLGQGPEFLTYFQNEAQLEKSRLLSDRFSAERPKGSFSTLEIQRTEQGDSAMYLCAGRQIEETQYFGPGTRLLVL.

This clone has only a few counts. The chain carries TRBV7-2 and TRBJ2-5; 12 bases align to TRBD2. The CDR3 has 19 amino acids. The V and J ends lost 1 base and 5 bases, in that order; junction bases with no gene match: 14. The V gene's germline CDR1 is SGHTA and CDR2 FQGNSA. This CDR3 is CASSLGGLAGGGPMETQYF. The DNA of the CDR3 is TGTGCCAGCAGCTTAGGGGGCCTAGCGGGGGGGGGACCGATGGAGACCCAGTACTTC.

This clone was seen only once. This rearrangement joins TRBV7-7 to TRBJ2-2; the D gene is possibly TRBD1 (6 bases). The CDR3 consists of 15 residues. V gave up 5 bases and J gave up 4 bases, with 14 bases separating them. In germline, CDR1 is SSHAT, CDR2 FNYEAQ (reference sequence). The CDR3 spells CASSRAGASTGELFF. The CDR3, as DNA: TGTGCCAGCAGCCGCGCAGGGGCTAGCACCGGGGAGCTGTTTTTT.

The chain couples TRBV7-2 to TRBJ2-2; 10 bases fit TRBD2. Germline V CDR1 and CDR2: SGHTA, FQGNSA. V lost 3 bases and J lost 3; bases outside the gene matches: 4. CDR3 length: 16 residues. DNA for the CDR3: TGTGCCAGCAGCTTGTCCCTAGCGGGAGACACCGGGGAGCTGTTTTTT. This sequence encodes CASSLSLAGDTGELFF.

This sequence joins TRBV4-1 and TRBJ2-7; the D gene is possibly TRBD1 (5 bases). CDR3 size: 12 residues. Trimming stripped 4 bases from V and 3 bases from J, with 7 bases between. Germline assignment: CDR1 MGHRA and CDR2 YSYEKL. CDR3 in amino acids: CASSLDSYEQYF. CDR3 DNA: TGCGCCAGCAGCCTCGACAGCTACGAGCAGTACTTC.

The genes are TRBV11-3 and TRBJ2-5; no clear D gene. Germline lookup yields CDR1 SGHNT and CDR2 YENEEA. The CDR3 loop spans 13 amino acids. The ends were cut back, 2 bases at V and 1 base at J, with 5 bases in the middle. This chain's CDR3 is CASSLMAQETQYF. CDR3 bases: TGTGCCAGCAGCTTAATGGCCCAAGAGACCCAGTACTTC.

This chain uses TRBV5-1 with TRBJ1-2; no reliable D call. The germline V gene encodes CDR1 SGHRS and CDR2 YFSETQ. Trimming cost V 1 base and J 3 bases, with 7 bases left between them. The CDR3 totals 13 residues. Here the CDR3 reads CASSLRLDYGYTF. The DNA for the CDR3 is TGCGCCAGCAGCTTGCGTCTTGACTATGGCTACACCTTC.

The V and J genes are TRBV5-4 and TRBJ2-3, with 9 bases that match TRBD1. This CDR3 has 15 residues. Germline values: CDR1 SGHNT, CDR2 YYREEE (reference sequence). V shed 4 bases, J shed 8 bases, and the junction held 11 bases outside the gene matches. The CDR3 sequence is CASSTPGQGLGTQYF. The CDR3 DNA is TGTGCCAGCAGCACCCCGGGACAGGGACTCGGTACGCAGTATTTT.

This clone was seen once. CDR3 in DNA: TGTGCCAGTAATTTCTGGGGCAGCCAGAACACTGAAGCTTTCTTT. Its protein is CASNFWGSQNTEAFF. This chain connects TRBV19 to TRBJ1-1, with D tentatively TRBD1 (5 bases). V was trimmed by 7 bases and J by 1 base, leaving 16 bases between them. The CDR3 is 15 residues long. The germline V gene encodes CDR1 LNHDA and CDR2 SQIVND (reference sequence). The whole variable domain, remainder taken from reference TRBV19 and TRBJ1-1, is DGGITQSPKYLFRKEGQNVTLSCEQNLNHDAMYWYRQDPGQGLRLIYYSQIVNDFQKGDIAEGYSVSREKKESFPLTVTSAQKNPTAFYLCASNFWGSQNTEAFFGQGTRLTVV.

The chain employs TRBV27 and TRBJ2-5, with 7 bases identical to TRBD1. Germline V gene lookup returns CDR1 MNHEY and CDR2 SMNVEV (reference sequence). Germline trimming cut 1 base from V and 4 bases from J; bases unmatched to any gene: 3. CDR3 length: 14 amino acids. CDR3 amino acids: CASSLLGGRETQYF. The CDR3, as DNA: TGTGCCAGCAGTTTATTAGGGGGCCGAGAGACCCAGTACTTC.

The chain combines TRBV6-5 with TRBJ2-2, with 7 bases lining up with TRBD1. The J segment lost 3 bases and the V segment lost 6 bases, leaving 4 bases of the junction unmatched. The CDR3 loop spans 14 amino acids. In germline, CDR1 is MNHEY, CDR2 SVGAGI. Here the CDR3 reads CASRPGQDTGELFF. For the CDR3, the DNA is TGTGCCAGCAGACCTGGACAGGACACCGGGGAGCTGTTTTTT.

The rearrangement joins TRBV11-1 to TRBJ2-3; 7 bases are shared with TRBD2. The CDR3 consists of 14 residues. Germline values: CDR1 SGHAT, CDR2 FQDESV (reference sequence). With V trimmed by 4 bases and J by 5 bases, 6 bases remained unmatched. The CDR3 sequence is CASSSRGREDTQYF. The CDR3 nucleotides read TGTGCCAGCAGCTCCCGGGGGAGGGAAGATACGCAGTATTTT.